This T cell receptor beta chain was observed in a study of T cell responses to AZD1222 COVID-19 vaccine. Study-level background: Second-dose groups at about 4 or about 12 weeks were pooled. Study-level findings and limits: Regions 160-218 and 743-854 held dominance among vaccine-associated CD4 TCRs, which spanned spike. In a largely white British group with more females than males, clonal diversity was possibly underestimated.

Details on this clone: The target antigen is unknown.

Here immunoSEQ multiplex PCR was the method, and the copy in TCRdb shows in-frame clones only, minus some. The table includes 95,000 to 130,000 clones, approximately 93% detected once. Trimming took 4 bases from V and 10 from J, leaving 19 bases between them. Germline CDR1 and CDR2: LGHDT and YNNKEL (reference sequence). This CDR3 is built from 15 residues. J is TRBJ1-4 and V is TRBV3-1 (or the pseudogene TRBV3-2); tentatively, D is TRBD1 (5 bases). This specimen consisted of peripheral blood, obtained on day 0 of AZD1222 vaccination. The TCR originated in an adult in good health. CDR3 protein: CASSPGDGLVGKLFF. CDR3 DNA sequence: TGTGCCAGCAGCCCCGGGGACGGCCTTGTCGGAAAACTGTTTTTT.